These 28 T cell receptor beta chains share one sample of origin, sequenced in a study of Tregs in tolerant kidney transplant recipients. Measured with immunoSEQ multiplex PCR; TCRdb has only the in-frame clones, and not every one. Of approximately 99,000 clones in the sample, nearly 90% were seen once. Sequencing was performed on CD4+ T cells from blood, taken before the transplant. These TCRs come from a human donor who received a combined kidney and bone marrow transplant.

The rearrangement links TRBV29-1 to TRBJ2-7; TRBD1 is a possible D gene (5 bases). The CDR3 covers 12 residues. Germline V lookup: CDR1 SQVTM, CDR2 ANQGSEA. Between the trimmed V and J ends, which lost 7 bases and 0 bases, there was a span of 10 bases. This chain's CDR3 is CSARASSYEQYF. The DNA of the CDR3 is TGCAGCGCCAGGGCCAGCTCCTACGAGCAGTACTTC.

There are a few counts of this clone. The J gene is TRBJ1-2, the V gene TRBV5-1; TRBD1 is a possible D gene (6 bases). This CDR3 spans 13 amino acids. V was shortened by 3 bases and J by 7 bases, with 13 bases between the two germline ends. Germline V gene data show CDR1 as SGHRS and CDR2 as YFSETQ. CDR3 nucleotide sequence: TGCGCCAGCAGCTCGACAGGTGGGGGTGGCTACACCTTC. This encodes CASSSTGGGGYTF.

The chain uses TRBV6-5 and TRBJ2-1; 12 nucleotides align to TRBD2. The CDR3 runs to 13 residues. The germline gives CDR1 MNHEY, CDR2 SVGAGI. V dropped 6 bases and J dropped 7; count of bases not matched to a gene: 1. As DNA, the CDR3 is TGTGCCAGCAGGACTAGCGGGGGTAATGAGCAGTTCTTC. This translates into CASRTSGGNEQFF.

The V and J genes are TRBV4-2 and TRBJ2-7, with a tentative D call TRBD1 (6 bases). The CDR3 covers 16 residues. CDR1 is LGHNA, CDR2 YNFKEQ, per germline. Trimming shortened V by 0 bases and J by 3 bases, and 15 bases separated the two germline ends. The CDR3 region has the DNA TGTGCCAGCAGCCAAGAAGAGGAAACAGGGTACTACGAGCAGTACTTC. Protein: CASSQEEETGYYEQYF.

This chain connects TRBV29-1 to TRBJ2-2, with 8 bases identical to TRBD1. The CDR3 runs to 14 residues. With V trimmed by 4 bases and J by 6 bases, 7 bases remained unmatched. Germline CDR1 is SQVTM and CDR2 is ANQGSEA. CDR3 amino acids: CSVVRPGGSGELFF. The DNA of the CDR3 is TGCAGCGTTGTACGTCCAGGGGGCTCCGGGGAGCTGTTTTTT.

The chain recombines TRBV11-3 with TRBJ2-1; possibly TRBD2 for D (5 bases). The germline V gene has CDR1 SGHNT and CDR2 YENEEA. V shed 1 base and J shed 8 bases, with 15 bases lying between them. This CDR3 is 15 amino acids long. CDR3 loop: CASSLGDSSGDEQFF. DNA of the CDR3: TGTGCCAGCAGCTTAGGAGACTCAAGCGGCGATGAGCAGTTCTTC. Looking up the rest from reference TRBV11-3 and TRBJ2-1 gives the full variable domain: EAGVVQSPRYKIIEKKQPVAFWCNPISGHNTLYWYLQNLGQGPELLIRYENEEAVDDSQLPKDRFSAERLKGVDSTLKIQPAELGDSAVYLCASSLGDSSGDEQFFGPGTRLTVL.

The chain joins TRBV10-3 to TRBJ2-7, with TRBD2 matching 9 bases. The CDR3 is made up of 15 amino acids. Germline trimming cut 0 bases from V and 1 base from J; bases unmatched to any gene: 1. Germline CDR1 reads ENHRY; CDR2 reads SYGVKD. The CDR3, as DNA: TGTGCCATCAGTGAGTCGACTAGCGGTTCCTACGAGCAGTACTTC. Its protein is CAISESTSGSYEQYF.

The DNA for the CDR3 is TGTGCCAGCAGCTTTGAGAGCTCTGGAAACACCATATATTTT. Translating it yields CASSFESSGNTIYF. The chain links TRBV7-9 to TRBJ1-3, with D uncertain. Germline CDR1 SEHNR, CDR2 FQNEAQ (reference sequence). CDR3 length: 14 amino acids. Trimming left V 3 bases short and J 0 bases short, with 6 bases between.

CDR3 sequence reads: CASSLVRARYEQYF. DNA of the CDR3: TGTGCCAGCAGCTTGGTGAGGGCGCGGTACGAGCAGTACTTC. The V and J genes are TRBV7-2 and TRBJ2-7, with D possibly matching TRBD2 (5 bases). CDR1 is SGHTA and CDR2 is FQGNSA in the germline V gene. V was pared by 3 bases and J by 4 bases, with 13 bases between. The CDR3 sequence is 14 residues long. Combining the CDR3 with reference TRBV7-2 and TRBJ2-7 gives the whole variable domain GAGVSQSPSNKVTEKGKDVELRCDPISGHTALYWYRQSLGQGLEFLIYFQGNSAPDKSGLPSDRFSAERTGGSVSTLTIQRTQQEDSAVYLCASSLVRARYEQYFGPGTRLTVT.

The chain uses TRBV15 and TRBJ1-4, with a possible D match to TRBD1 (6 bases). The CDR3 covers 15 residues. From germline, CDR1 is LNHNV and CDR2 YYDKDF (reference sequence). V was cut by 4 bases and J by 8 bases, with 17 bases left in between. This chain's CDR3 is CATSKPGDMREKLFF. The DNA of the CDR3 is TGTGCCACCAGCAAACCCGGGGACATGAGGGAAAAACTGTTTTTT.

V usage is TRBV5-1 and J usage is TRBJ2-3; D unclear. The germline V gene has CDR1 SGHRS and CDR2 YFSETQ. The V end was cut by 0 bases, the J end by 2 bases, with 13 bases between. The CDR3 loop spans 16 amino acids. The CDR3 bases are TGCGCCAGCAGCTTGGTGCAGATGATGGCCACAGATACGCAGTATTTT. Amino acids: CASSLVQMMATDTQYF.

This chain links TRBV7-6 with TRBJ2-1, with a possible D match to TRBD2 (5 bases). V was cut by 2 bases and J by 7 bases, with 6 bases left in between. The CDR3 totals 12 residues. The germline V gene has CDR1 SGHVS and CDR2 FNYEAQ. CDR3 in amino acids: CASSLLANEQFF. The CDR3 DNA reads TGTGCCAGCAGCTTACTAGCTAATGAGCAGTTCTTC.

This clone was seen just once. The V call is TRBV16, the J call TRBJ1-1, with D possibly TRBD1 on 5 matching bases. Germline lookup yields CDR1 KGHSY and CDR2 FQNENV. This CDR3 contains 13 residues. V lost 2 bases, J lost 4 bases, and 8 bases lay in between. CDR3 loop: CASSQAGGTEAFF. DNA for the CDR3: TGTGCCAGCAGCCAAGCGGGGGGCACTGAAGCTTTCTTT.

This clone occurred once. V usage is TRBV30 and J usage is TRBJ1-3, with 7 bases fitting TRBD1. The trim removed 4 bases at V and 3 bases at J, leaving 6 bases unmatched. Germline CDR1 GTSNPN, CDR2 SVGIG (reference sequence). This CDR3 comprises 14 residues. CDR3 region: CAWTTGARGNTIYF. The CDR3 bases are TGTGCCTGGACTACAGGGGCTCGTGGAAACACCATATATTTT.

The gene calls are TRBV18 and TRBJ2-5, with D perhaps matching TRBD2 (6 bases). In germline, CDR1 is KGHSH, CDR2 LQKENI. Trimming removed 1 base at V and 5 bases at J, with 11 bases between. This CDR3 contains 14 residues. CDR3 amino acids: CASSPRRATETQYF. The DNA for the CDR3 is TGTGCCAGCTCACCACGGAGGGCCACGGAGACCCAGTACTTC. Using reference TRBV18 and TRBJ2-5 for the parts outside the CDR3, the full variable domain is NAGVMQNPRHLVRRRGQEARLRCSPMKGHSHVYWYRQLPEEGLKFMVYLQKENIIDESGMPKERFSAEFPKEGPSILRIQQVVRGDSAAYFCASSPRRATETQYFGPGTRLLVL.

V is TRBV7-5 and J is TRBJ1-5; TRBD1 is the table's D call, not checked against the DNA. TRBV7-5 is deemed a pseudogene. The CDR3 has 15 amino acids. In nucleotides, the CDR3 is TGTGCCAGAAGCCATACAGGGCTTAGCAATCAGCCCCAGCATTTT. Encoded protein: CARSHTGLSNQPQHF.

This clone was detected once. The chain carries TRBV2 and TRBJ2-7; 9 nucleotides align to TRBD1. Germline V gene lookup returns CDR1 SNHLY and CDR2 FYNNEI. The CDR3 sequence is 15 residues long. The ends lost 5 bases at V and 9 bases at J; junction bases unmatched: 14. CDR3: CASSPQGAGNSAQYF. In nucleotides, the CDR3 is TGTGCCAGCAGTCCACAGGGGGCAGGGAATTCGGCGCAGTACTTC.

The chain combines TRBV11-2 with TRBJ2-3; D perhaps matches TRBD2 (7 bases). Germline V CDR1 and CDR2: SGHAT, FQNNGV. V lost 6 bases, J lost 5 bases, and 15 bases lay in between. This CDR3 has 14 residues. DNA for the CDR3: TGTGCCAGCAGTCCGGGGGGCCCCGAAGATACGCAGTATTTT. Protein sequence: CASSPGGPEDTQYF.

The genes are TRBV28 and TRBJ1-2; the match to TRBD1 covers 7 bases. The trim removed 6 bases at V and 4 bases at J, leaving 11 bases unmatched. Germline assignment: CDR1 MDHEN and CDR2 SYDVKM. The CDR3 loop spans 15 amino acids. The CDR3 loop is CASSTTGEGSYGYTF. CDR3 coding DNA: TGTGCCAGCAGCACAACAGGGGAAGGATCCTATGGCTACACCTTC.

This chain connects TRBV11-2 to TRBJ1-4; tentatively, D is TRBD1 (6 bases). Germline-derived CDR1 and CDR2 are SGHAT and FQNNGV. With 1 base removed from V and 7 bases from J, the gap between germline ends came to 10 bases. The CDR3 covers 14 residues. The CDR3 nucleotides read TGTGCCAGCAGCTTAGGTGGGACAATTGAAAAACTGTTTTTT. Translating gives CASSLGGTIEKLFF. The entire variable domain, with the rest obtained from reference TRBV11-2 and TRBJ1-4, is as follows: EAGVAQSPRYKIIEKRQSVAFWCNPISGHATLYWYQQILGQGPKLLIQFQNNGVVDDSQLPKDRFSAERLKGVDSTLKIQPAKLEDSAVYLCASSLGGTIEKLFFGSGTQLSVL.

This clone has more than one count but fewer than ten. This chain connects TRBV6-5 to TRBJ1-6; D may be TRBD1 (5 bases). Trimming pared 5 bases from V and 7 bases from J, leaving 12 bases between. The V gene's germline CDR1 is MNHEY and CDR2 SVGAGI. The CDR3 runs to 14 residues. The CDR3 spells CASSPGMDNSPLHF. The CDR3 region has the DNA TGTGCCAGCAGTCCAGGGATGGACAATTCACCCCTCCACTTT.

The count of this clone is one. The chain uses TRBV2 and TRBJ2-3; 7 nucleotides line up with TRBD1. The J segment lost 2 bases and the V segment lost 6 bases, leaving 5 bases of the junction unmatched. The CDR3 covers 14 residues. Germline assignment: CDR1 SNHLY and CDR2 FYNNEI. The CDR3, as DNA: TGTGCCAGCAGGGGGGACAGCTCCACAGATACGCAGTATTTT. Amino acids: CASRGDSSTDTQYF.

The CDR3 DNA reads as TGCAGTGCGGCCCGGGGAGATACGCAGTATTTT. This gives the protein CSAARGDTQYF. This rearrangement joins TRBV20-1 to TRBJ2-3, with D possibly TRBD2 on 5 matching bases. CDR3 size: 11 residues. Trimming pared 6 bases from V and 5 bases from J, leaving 9 bases between. Looked up from germline, CDR1 is DFQATT and CDR2 is SNEGSKA (reference sequence).

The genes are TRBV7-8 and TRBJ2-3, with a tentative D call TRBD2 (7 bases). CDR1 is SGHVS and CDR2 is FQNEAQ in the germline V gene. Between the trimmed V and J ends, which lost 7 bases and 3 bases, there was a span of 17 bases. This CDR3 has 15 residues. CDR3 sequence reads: CASIEGGGRTDTQYF. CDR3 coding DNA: TGTGCCAGCATCGAGGGGGGGGGCAGGACAGATACGCAGTATTTT.

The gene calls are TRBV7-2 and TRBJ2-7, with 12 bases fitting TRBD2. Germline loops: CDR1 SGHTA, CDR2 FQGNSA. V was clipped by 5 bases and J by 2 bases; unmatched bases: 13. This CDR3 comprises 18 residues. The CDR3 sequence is CASSLQLAGGPPTYEQYF. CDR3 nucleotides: TGTGCCAGCAGCCTACAACTAGCGGGGGGCCCTCCGACCTACGAGCAGTACTTC.

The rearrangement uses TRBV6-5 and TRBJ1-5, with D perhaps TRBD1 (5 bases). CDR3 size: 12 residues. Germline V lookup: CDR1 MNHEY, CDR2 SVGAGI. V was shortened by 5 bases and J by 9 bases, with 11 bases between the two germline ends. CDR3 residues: CASSQDGGPQHF. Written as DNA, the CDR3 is TGTGCCAGCAGTCAGGACGGGGGGCCCCAGCATTTT.

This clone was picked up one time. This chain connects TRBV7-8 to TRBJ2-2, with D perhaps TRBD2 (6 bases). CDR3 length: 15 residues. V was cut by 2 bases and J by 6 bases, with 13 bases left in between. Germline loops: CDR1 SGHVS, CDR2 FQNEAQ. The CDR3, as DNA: TGTGCCAGCAGCTTACGGGATGGGGGGTCCGGGGAGCTGTTTTTT. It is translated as CASSLRDGGSGELFF.

The CDR3, as DNA: TGTGCCAGCCCGACCCCAGGACAGACTAACACCGGGGAGCTGTTTTTT. Translation gives CASPTPGQTNTGELFF. The V gene is TRBV25-1, the J gene TRBJ2-2; a possible D gene is TRBD1 (6 bases). Germline-derived CDR1 and CDR2 are MGHDK and SYGVNS. This CDR3 contains 16 residues. Between the trimmed V and J ends, which lost 8 bases and 2 bases, there was a span of 18 bases.